The 30 T cell receptor beta chains in this list originate from one sample, sequenced in a study of graft-versus-host responses after intestinal transplantation. Using immunoSEQ multiplex PCR, the repertoire was profiled, and TCRdb retains in-frame clones only, with some absent. The sample comprises 100,000 to 120,000 clones, around 95% of which are singletons, and 0.4% to 0.55% rests with the top ten. No antigen has been assigned to these receptors. The specimen was unstimulated CD8+ T cells sorted from spleen or lymph node cells, collected before intestinal transplant. The receptors here all came from a human donor who received an intestinal transplant.

The chain uses TRBV6-1 and TRBJ2-3, with 12 bases fitting TRBD2. Trimming removed 2 bases from V and 1 base from J; junction bases left unmatched: 4. The V gene's germline CDR1 is MNHNS and CDR2 SASEGT. The CDR3 runs 17 residues. The CDR3 DNA follows: TGTGCCAGCAGTGAACGGTCTAGCGGGAGGGGCACAGATACGCAGTATTTT. Protein: CASSERSSGRGTDTQYF.

V and J are TRBV7-6 and TRBJ2-2; no reliable D call. The CDR3 contains 15 residues. The germline V and J ends were trimmed by 1 base and 1 base, with 7 bases remaining between them. CDR1 and CDR2 (germline): SGHVS, FNYEAQ. CDR3 sequence reads: CASSLVSGNTGELFF. The CDR3 bases are TGTGCCAGCAGCTTAGTTTCGGGGAACACCGGGGAGCTGTTTTTT.

The V gene is TRBV6-1, the J gene TRBJ2-3; no reliable D call. V was cut by 4 bases and J by 7 bases, with 15 bases left in between. The CDR3 extends over 14 amino acids. The germline V gene encodes CDR1 MNHNS and CDR2 SASEGT. For the CDR3, the DNA is TGTGCCAGCAGTGCCCTTATGCAGCCCCATACGCAGTATTTT. It is translated as CASSALMQPHTQYF.

Of note for this clone: Within the sample, other DNA sequences also encode this same CDR3. This sequence joins TRBV27 and TRBJ2-7; D may be TRBD1 (6 bases). Trimming shortened V by 3 bases and J by 4 bases, and 10 bases separated the two germline ends. The germline gives CDR1 MNHEY, CDR2 SMNVEV (reference sequence). The CDR3 totals 13 residues. The CDR3: CASSLAGTYEQYF. The CDR3 DNA is TGTGCCAGCAGTTTGGCCGGGACATACGAGCAGTACTTC.

The V gene is TRBV6-6, the J gene TRBJ2-7; maybe TRBD2 (6 bases). Germline V gene sequence: CDR1 MNHNY, CDR2 SVGAGI (reference sequence). Trimming stripped 0 bases from V and 5 bases from J, with 17 bases between. The CDR3 loop spans 16 amino acids. DNA for the CDR3: TGTGCCAGCAGTTACTCGTTCTCGGGAGAGTTGCACGAGCAGTACTTC. Translating gives CASSYSFSGELHEQYF.

The chain employs TRBV27 and TRBJ2-7; possible D gene TRBD2, 6 bases. Germline V lookup: CDR1 MNHEY, CDR2 SMNVEV (reference sequence). Trimming took 3 bases from V and 6 from J, leaving 18 bases between them. The CDR3 has 15 residues. The CDR3 coding sequence is TGTGCCAGCAGTTTCGGCGGGACGATGCCCGGCGAGCAGTACTTC. This encodes CASSFGGTMPGEQYF.

The rearrangement links TRBV29-1 to TRBJ2-1, with D possibly being TRBD2 (5 bases). Germline CDR1 is SQVTM and CDR2 is ANQGSEA. Trimming removed 5 bases from V and 0 bases from J, with 8 bases in between. This CDR3 is 13 amino acids long. The CDR3 DNA follows: TGCAGCGTTAGCGGAACCTCCTACAATGAGCAGTTCTTC. Amino acids: CSVSGTSYNEQFF.

The chain recombines TRBV2 with TRBJ1-1, with D maybe TRBD1 (6 bases). With 7 bases removed from V and 5 bases from J, the gap between germline ends came to 11 bases. Germline V gives CDR1 SNHLY, CDR2 FYNNEI. The CDR3 totals 12 residues. CDR3 bases: TGTGCCAGCAATCCAGGGGTGACTGAAGCTTTCTTT. Protein: CASNPGVTEAFF. The whole variable domain, filled in from reference TRBV2 and TRBJ1-1, reads EPEVTQTPSHQVTQMGQEVILRCVPISNHLYFYWYRQILGQKVEFLVSFYNNEISEKSEIFDDQFSVERPDGSNFTLKIRSTKLEDSAMYFCASNPGVTEAFFGQGTRLTVV.

V and J are TRBV6-5 and TRBJ2-5; 10 bases are shared with TRBD1. Germline CDR1 reads MNHEY; CDR2 reads SVGAGI. The CDR3 sequence is 14 residues long. J lost 9 bases, V lost 7 bases, and 11 bases had no gene match. The CDR3 sequence is CASTLGTGEGAQYF. DNA for the CDR3: TGTGCCAGCACCTTAGGGACAGGGGAAGGGGCCCAGTACTTC.

Notes on this clone: The same CDR3 is also encoded by other DNA sequences in this sample. The chain has TRBV14 and TRBJ2-3; the D is unclear. V dropped 4 bases and J dropped 3 bases, with 8 bases sitting between them. The length of the CDR3 is 13 residues. Germline values: CDR1 SGHDN, CDR2 FVKESK. The CDR3 nucleotides are TGTGCCAGCAGCCCCTACAGAACAGATACGCAGTATTTT. It specifies CASSPYRTDTQYF.

The chain links TRBV5-4 to TRBJ2-7; D is unclear. With 0 bases removed from V and 5 bases from J, the gap between germline ends came to 12 bases. CDR3 length: 14 amino acids. The germline V gene has CDR1 SGHNT and CDR2 YYREEE (reference sequence). CDR3 region: CASSLEGLIHEQYF. CDR3 nucleotide sequence: TGTGCCAGCAGCTTGGAAGGGCTGATACACGAGCAGTACTTC.

The chain couples TRBV27 to TRBJ2-5; no clear D gene. The better agreement between TRBJ2-7 and the DNA end casts doubt on the J call. This CDR3 has 15 residues. Germline CDR1 reads MNHEY; CDR2 reads SMNVEV (reference sequence). CDR3 sequence reads: CASSWSGVSSYEQYF. CDR3 nucleotides: TGTGCCAGCAGTTGGTCGGGCGTGAGCTCCTACGAGCAGTACTTC.

This clone was seen a few times. This sequence joins TRBV21-1 and TRBJ2-3; no DNA check was done on the table's D call, TRBD2. TRBV21-1 is termed a pseudogene. This CDR3 is 14 amino acids long. CDR3: CASSYGGSTDTQYF. The CDR3 nucleotides read TGTGCCAGCAGCTACGGCGGGAGCACAGATACGCAGTATTTT.

This clone came up once. V gene TRBV27 combines with J gene TRBJ2-7, with 9 nucleotides matching TRBD2. CDR1 and CDR2 (germline): MNHEY, SMNVEV (reference sequence). This CDR3 has 16 amino acids. With V trimmed by 5 bases and J by 4 bases, 12 bases remained unmatched. CDR3 in amino acids: CASSPGSAGGLYEQYF. DNA of the CDR3: TGTGCCAGCAGTCCGGGTAGCGCGGGAGGGTTATACGAGCAGTACTTC.

V gene TRBV27 combines with J gene TRBJ1-2; D unresolved. V was pared by 3 bases and J by 0 bases, with 8 bases between. Germline V CDR1 and CDR2: MNHEY, SMNVEV (reference sequence). This CDR3 region has 14 residues. The chain's CDR3 is CASSLGSPNYGYTF. The CDR3 nucleotides read TGTGCCAGCAGTTTGGGGAGTCCTAACTATGGCTACACCTTC.

The table lists this clone with a count of one. The gene calls are TRBV4-1 and TRBJ2-7, with D tentatively TRBD1 or TRBD2 (7 bases each). Germline CDR1 is MGHRA and CDR2 is YSYEKL. Trimming took off 1 base at V and 4 bases at J, with 14 bases between the two ends. This CDR3 is built from 15 residues. CDR3 protein: CASSQGEGAPYEQYF. CDR3 nucleotide sequence: TGCGCCAGCAGCCAAGGGGAGGGGGCGCCGTACGAGCAGTACTTC.

The rearrangement links TRBV5-1 to TRBJ1-3; TRBD1 might be the D (5 bases). The CDR3 runs 12 residues. V was trimmed by 3 bases and J by 8 bases, leaving 9 bases between them. Germline V gives CDR1 SGHRS, CDR2 YFSETQ. CDR3 DNA: TGCGCCAGCAGCTGGGACGCAGACACCATATATTTT. This translates into CASSWDADTIYF.

This clone has more than one count but fewer than ten. The gene calls are TRBV30 and TRBJ2-7; TRBD2 matches 10 bases. The CDR3 runs 15 residues. V trimming: 3 bases; J trimming: 3 bases; junction bases outside the gene matches: 8. Germline lookup yields CDR1 GTSNPN and CDR2 SVGIG (reference sequence). The CDR3 DNA follows: TGTGCCTGGAGGACCGGGACTAGCGCGATCTACGAGCAGTACTTC. This codes for CAWRTGTSAIYEQYF.

The chain is built from TRBV27 and TRBJ1-2; the D gene is possibly TRBD1 (5 bases). Germline loops: CDR1 MNHEY, CDR2 SMNVEV (reference sequence). CDR3 size: 13 residues. Deletions cut 6 bases from V and 3 bases from J, with 11 bases between. The CDR3, as DNA: TGTGCCAGCAGCATGGGGCAATACTATGGCTACACCTTC. Its translation: CASSMGQYYGYTF.

This chain connects TRBV6-5 to TRBJ1-1; no reliable D call. The CDR3 contains 15 residues. The germline CDR1 and CDR2 sequences are MNHEY and SVGAGI. Trimming took off 5 bases at V and 1 base at J, with 14 bases between the two ends. The CDR3 region has the DNA TGTGCCAGCAGTGTAAATGGTTACGGGAACACTGAAGCTTTCTTT. This gives the protein CASSVNGYGNTEAFF.

Regarding this clone: At the DNA level, this CDR3 is encoded by other sequences in the same sample as well. This rearrangement joins TRBV4-1 to TRBJ1-1; TRBD1 might be the D (5 bases). This CDR3 is built from 14 residues. V was clipped by 0 bases and J by 4 bases, with 9 bases between them. Germline assignment: CDR1 MGHRA and CDR2 YSYEKL. The CDR3 reads CASSQDRGGTEAFF. CDR3 nucleotide sequence: TGCGCCAGCAGCCAAGATCGGGGGGGCACTGAAGCTTTCTTT.

In DNA form, the CDR3 reads TGTGCCAGCAGCCCCGGGACGCCCACCTACGAGCAGTACTTC. It codes for CASSPGTPTYEQYF. V is TRBV6-5 and J is TRBJ2-7; D could derive from TRBD1 or TRBD2 (5 bases each). This CDR3 contains 14 residues. CDR1 and CDR2 from the germline V gene are MNHEY and SVGAGI. The V gene lost 6 bases and the J gene lost 2 bases, with 14 bases spanning the gap.

This chain joins TRBV2 and TRBJ2-7; D is unresolved. CDR3 size: 13 residues. The germline gives CDR1 SNHLY, CDR2 FYNNEI. Deletions cut 7 bases from V and 3 bases from J, with 13 bases between. As DNA, the CDR3 is TGTGCCAGCACCCCCGGCGGATACTACGAGCAGTACTTC. Translating it yields CASTPGGYYEQYF.

In nucleotides, the CDR3 is TGTGCCAGCAGCCATGGGACAGGGGATGGCTACACCTTC. This codes for CASSHGTGDGYTF. The V call is TRBV7-9, the J call TRBJ1-2, with 10 bases matching TRBD1. Germline trimming cut 5 bases from V and 6 bases from J; bases unmatched to any gene: 3. This CDR3 is built from 13 residues. Germline V gene data show CDR1 as SEHNR and CDR2 as FQNEAQ (reference sequence).

The genes are TRBV4-1 and TRBJ2-7; D is unresolved. The length of the CDR3 is 14 residues. Germline V lookup: CDR1 MGHRA, CDR2 YSYEKL. Trimming took off 6 bases at V and 9 bases at J, with 21 bases between the two ends. For the CDR3, the DNA is TGCGCCAGCAGTTCCGGGCCATCTGTTCCGCGGCAGTACTTC. Translated, it gives CASSSGPSVPRQYF.

The rearrangement joins TRBV7-9 to TRBJ2-7; 8 bases map to TRBD2. Germline V gives CDR1 SEHNR, CDR2 FQNEAQ (reference sequence). Trimming took 1 base from V and 6 from J; bases not matched to a gene: 8. The length of the CDR3 is 15 residues. CDR3 nucleotides: TGTGCCAGCAGCTTAGGGGGGACTAGGAAAATCGAGCAGTACTTC. This encodes CASSLGGTRKIEQYF.

In DNA, the CDR3 is TGCGCCAGCAGCCAAGATACCAGCTATAATGAAAAACTGTTTTTT. Translated: CASSQDTSYNEKLFF. The chain joins TRBV4-1 to TRBJ1-4; D unresolved. The CDR3 loop spans 15 amino acids. The V gene's germline CDR1 is MGHRA and CDR2 YSYEKL. Trimming stripped 0 bases from V and 4 bases from J, with 9 bases between.

The chain couples TRBV11-3 to TRBJ2-1; 10 positions match TRBD1. The CDR3 runs to 17 residues. CDR1 SGHNT and CDR2 YENEEA come from the germline V gene. The V segment lost 5 bases and the J segment 6 bases; nucleotides outside the gene matches: 13. CDR3 residues: CASSPNPGTGVGNEQFF. In nucleotides, the CDR3 is TGTGCCAGCAGCCCGAATCCGGGGACAGGGGTGGGCAATGAGCAGTTCTTC.

This rearrangement joins TRBV7-2 to TRBJ1-3; the D is unclear. This CDR3 is 15 amino acids long. Germline V gene data show CDR1 as SGHTA and CDR2 as FQGNSA. V lost 1 base to trimming and J lost 0 bases, with 7 bases between them. DNA of the CDR3: TGTGCCAGCAGCTTAGTGCACAGCTCTGGAAACACCATATATTTT. Protein product: CASSLVHSSGNTIYF.

The rearrangement links TRBV6-1 to TRBJ2-1; D is unresolved. The CDR3 spans 13 residues. Germline V gene data show CDR1 as MNHNS and CDR2 as SASEGT. With 0 bases removed from V and 4 bases from J, the gap between germline ends came to 4 bases. CDR3 amino acids: CASSEADYNEQFF. For the CDR3, the DNA is TGTGCCAGCAGTGAAGCAGATTACAATGAGCAGTTCTTC.